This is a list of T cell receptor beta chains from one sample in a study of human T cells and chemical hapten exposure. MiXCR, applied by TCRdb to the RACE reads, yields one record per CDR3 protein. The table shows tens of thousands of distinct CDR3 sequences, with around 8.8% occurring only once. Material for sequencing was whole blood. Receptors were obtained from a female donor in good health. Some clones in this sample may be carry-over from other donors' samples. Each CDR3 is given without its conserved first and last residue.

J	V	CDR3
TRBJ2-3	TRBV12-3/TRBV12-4	ASSLSGSGTDTQY
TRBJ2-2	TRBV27	ASSPGRGLAGSGELF
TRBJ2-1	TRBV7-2	ASNPGGLEVNEQF
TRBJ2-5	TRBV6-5	ASSPGQGSAETQY
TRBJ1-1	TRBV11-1	ASSRVGGLNTEAF
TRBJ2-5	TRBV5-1	ASSPGQGQETQY
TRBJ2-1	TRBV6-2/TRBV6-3	ASSYDLLAGLGEQF
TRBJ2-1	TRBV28	ASSFTGTGAPEQF
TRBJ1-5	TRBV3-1	ASSQVTGANQPQH
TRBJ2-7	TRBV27	ASSFGPVDEQY
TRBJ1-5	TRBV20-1	SALGGGASNQPQH
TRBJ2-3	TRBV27	ASSLIATSTDTQY
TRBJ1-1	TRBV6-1	ASSEAMDRGSEAF
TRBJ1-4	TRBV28	ASRGGEEKLF
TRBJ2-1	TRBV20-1	SARDRLAESSYNEQF
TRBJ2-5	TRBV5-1	ASSLALGKETQY
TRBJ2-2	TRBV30	AWRNSGANTGELF
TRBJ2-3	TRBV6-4	ASSGAGGPDTQY
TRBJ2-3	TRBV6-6	ASSYSSRDSPGTQY
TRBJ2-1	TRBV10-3	AIRGSREGLNEQF